What follows are 14 T cell receptor beta chains derived from one specimen sequenced in a study of shared clonotypes between healthy human individuals. The repertoire was sequenced with immunoSEQ multiplex PCR; TCRdb's copy has only in-frame clones and lacks some. The sample holds roughly 1,100,000 clones, around 76% seen once. Sequenced material: memory CD4+ T cells sorted from blood. Subset noted: CD45RA-negative fraction. These receptors all stem from a man younger than 35 in good health.

CDR3 in amino acids: CASSERVKGTGELFF. The CDR3 coding sequence is TGTGCCAGCAGTGAGCGTGTCAAGGGCACCGGGGAGCTGTTTTTT. The rearrangement links TRBV6-1 to TRBJ2-2; unclear D gene. CDR1 MNHNS and CDR2 SASEGT come from the germline V gene. Trimming left V 3 bases short and J 4 bases short, with 12 bases between. The CDR3 runs 15 residues.

This chain uses TRBV2 with TRBJ1-1, with D perhaps matching TRBD1 (5 bases). In germline, CDR1 is SNHLY, CDR2 FYNNEI. The CDR3 contains 12 residues. Trimming removed 7 bases at V and 6 bases at J, with 12 bases between. The CDR3 nucleotides read TGTGCCAGCATTCGGGGGAATCCTGAAGCTTTCTTT. Encoded protein: CASIRGNPEAFF.

This clone was seen only a few times. The V and J genes are TRBV12-5 and TRBJ2-3; TRBD1 agrees at 7 bases. The CDR3 is made up of 18 amino acids. Trimming took 6 bases from V and 0 from J; bases not matched to a gene: 15. Germline CDR1 LGHNT, CDR2 FRNRAP. CDR3 sequence: CASGYRGSGPYSTDTQYF. Written as DNA, the CDR3 is TGTGCTAGTGGGTACAGGGGTTCTGGCCCATACAGCACAGATACGCAGTATTTT.

There are a few counts of this clone. CDR3 protein: CAISGPSYGYTF. The CDR3 coding sequence is TGTGCCATCAGTGGACCTTCCTATGGCTACACCTTC. The V call is TRBV10-3, the J call TRBJ1-2; D remains unclear. CDR3 length: 12 residues. Germline values: CDR1 ENHRY, CDR2 SYGVKD. Between the trimmed V and J ends, which lost 4 bases and 4 bases, there was a span of 7 bases.

The count of this clone is one. The V call is TRBV7-2, the J call TRBJ2-7, with D tentatively TRBD2 (5 bases). Deletions cut 5 bases from V and 2 bases from J, with 16 bases between. The germline V gene has CDR1 SGHTA and CDR2 FQGNSA. There are 15 residues in the CDR3. The CDR3 DNA reads as TGTGCCAGCAGCGTTCCGGGAAAAAGAACCTACGAGCAGTACTTC. Its protein is CASSVPGKRTYEQYF.

There are a few counts of this clone. The V call is TRBV11-2, the J call TRBJ1-4; 7 bases match TRBD1. Germline CDR1 SGHAT, CDR2 FQNNGV. CDR3 length equals 14 residues. V was clipped by 3 bases and J by 7 bases; unmatched bases: 5. CDR3 nucleotides: TGTGCCAGCAGCTTGAACAGGGGAGGTGAAAAACTGTTTTTT. This translates into CASSLNRGGEKLFF.

This chain uses TRBV23-1 with TRBJ1-5; D is possibly TRBD1 (5 bases). TRBV23-1 is annotated as an ORF whose role is uncertain. V gave up 8 bases and J gave up 4 bases, with 18 bases separating them. There are 15 residues in the CDR3. Here the CDR3 reads CASPGGDGGNQPQHF. The CDR3 DNA is TGCGCCAGCCCTGGGGGTGATGGAGGGAATCAGCCCCAGCATTTT.

The CDR3 nucleotides read TGTGCCAGCAGCCAAGGGACACGAGTGAACACTGAAGCTTTCTTT. Amino acid sequence: CASSQGTRVNTEAFF. V usage is TRBV4-2 and J usage is TRBJ1-1, with D maybe TRBD1 (5 bases). The CDR3 covers 15 residues. The germline CDR1 and CDR2 sequences are LGHNA and YNFKEQ. Trimming pared 1 base from V and 0 bases from J, leaving 9 bases between.

V and J are TRBV27 and TRBJ2-1; TRBD2 aligns across 11 bases. The V and J ends lost 6 bases and 15 bases, in that order; junction bases with no gene match: 7. The CDR3 is 12 residues long. Germline CDR1 is MNHEY and CDR2 is SMNVEV (reference sequence). Here the CDR3 DNA reads TGTGCCAGCAGCGCCCTAGCGGGAGGTCTGTTCTTC. It translates to CASSALAGGLFF.

The rearrangement joins TRBV2 to TRBJ1-4; perhaps TRBD1 as D (6 bases). The CDR3 totals 15 residues. Germline V gives CDR1 SNHLY, CDR2 FYNNEI. The V end was cut by 2 bases, the J end by 4 bases, with 11 bases between. This CDR3 is CASSEMGAGNEKLFF. Here the CDR3 DNA reads TGTGCCAGCAGTGAAATGGGGGCCGGTAATGAAAAACTGTTTTTT.

The chain couples TRBV30 to TRBJ2-5; weak D call: TRBD2 (5 bases). V dropped 5 bases and J dropped 1 base, with 11 bases sitting between them. Germline CDR1 reads GTSNPN; CDR2 reads SVGIG (reference sequence). The CDR3 is made up of 13 amino acids. CDR3 amino acids: CAWARGFQETQYF. CDR3 coding DNA: TGTGCCTGGGCCCGGGGTTTCCAAGAGACCCAGTACTTC.

This clone has just one count. This sample includes further DNA sequences coding for the same CDR3. The chain joins TRBV11-2 to TRBJ1-3; 7 bases are a match to TRBD1. V gave up 4 bases and J gave up 2 bases; unmatched junction bases: 5. Germline V gives CDR1 SGHAT, CDR2 FQNNGV. CDR3 length: 15 amino acids. CDR3 amino acids: CASSSQGVAGNTIYF. Here the CDR3 DNA reads TGTGCCAGCAGCTCGCAGGGGGTGGCTGGAAACACCATATATTTT.

The V call is TRBV10-3, the J call TRBJ2-5; 10 positions agree with TRBD2. This CDR3 contains 15 residues. CDR1 is ENHRY and CDR2 is SYGVKD in the germline V gene. V lost 6 bases, J lost 5 bases, and 9 bases stayed unmatched. CDR3 sequence (DNA): TGTGCCATCAGGCAAAGCGGGGGGGCTGTTGAGACCCAGTACTTC. This gives the protein CAIRQSGGAVETQYF.

This rearrangement joins TRBV21-1 to TRBJ1-5. TRBV21-1 is shown as a pseudogene. This CDR3 comprises 15 residues. CDR3 amino acids: CASSKGRGGNQPQHF. CDR3 DNA sequence: TGTGCCAGCAGCAAAGGGAGGGGGGGCAATCAGCCCCAGCATTTT.